This T cell receptor (beta chain) was found in a study of blood T cell repertoires in COVID-19. Study-wide context: Nucleic acid was either cDNA or gDNA, and it came from T cells, B-cell-depleted T cells, or PBMCs.

TCRdb's table, derived via immunoSEQ multiplex PCR, lists solely in-frame clones and lacks some. Here the sample spans under 50,000 clones, around 89% being singletons. The TCR sequence derives from a man in his fifties with active COVID-19. The sample comprised peripheral blood.

In DNA form, the CDR3 reads TGTGCCTGGAGACGGCAGGGGGCTTCAGATACGCAGTATTTT. Protein product: CAWRRQGASDTQYF. This rearrangement joins TRBV30 to TRBJ2-3, with 8 bases lining up with TRBD1. Germline trimming cut 3 bases from V and 4 bases from J; bases unmatched to any gene: 6. The germline gives CDR1 GTSNPN, CDR2 SVGIG (reference sequence). This CDR3 has 14 amino acids. Full variable domain (missing parts from reference TRBV30 and TRBJ2-3): SQTIHQWPATLVQPVGSPLSLECTVEGTSNPNLYWYRQAAGRGLQLLFYSVGIGQISSEVPQNLSASRPQDRQFILSSKKLLLSDSGFYLCAWRRQGASDTQYFGPGTRLTVL.